Shown below are 16 T cell receptor beta chains from a single sample sequenced in a study of shared clonotypes between healthy human individuals. Clones were read by immunoSEQ multiplex PCR, and TCRdb kept only the in-frame ones, dropping some. The sample has over a million clones; approximately 78% are singletons. The sequenced material came from memory CD4+ T cells from PBMCs. As to subset: CD45RA-negative fraction. These receptors were obtained from a man aged 18 to 29 in good health. Some clones in this sample may be carry-over from other donors' samples.

The chain carries TRBV7-9 and TRBJ2-5; a possible D gene is TRBD1 (5 bases). The V gene's germline CDR1 is SEHNR and CDR2 FQNEAQ (reference sequence). V was pared by 5 bases and J by 2 bases, with 24 bases between. This CDR3 region has 18 residues. CDR3 sequence reads: CASSPRPGKGKRQETQYF. The DNA for the CDR3 is TGTGCCAGCAGCCCCCGCCCAGGGAAAGGGAAAAGGCAAGAGACCCAGTACTTC. Variable domain in full (rest from reference TRBV7-9 and TRBJ2-5): DTGVSQNPRHKITKRGQNVTFRCDPISEHNRLYWYRQTLGQGPEFLTYFQNEAQLEKSRLLSDRFSAERPKGSFSTLEIQRTEQGDSAMYLCASSPRPGKGKRQETQYFGPGTRLLVL.

The genes are TRBV28 and TRBJ1-4; TRBD1 might be the D (6 bases). CDR3 length: 16 amino acids. Germline V gene sequence: CDR1 MDHEN, CDR2 SYDVKM. Trimming took 6 bases from V and 7 from J, leaving 21 bases between them. Written as DNA, the CDR3 is TGTGCCAGCAGCCCTCAACAGGGCGCCGATTTTGAAAAACTGTTTTTT. This sequence encodes CASSPQQGADFEKLFF.

The V and J genes are TRBV5-4 and TRBJ2-2; unclear D gene. This CDR3 spans 16 amino acids. The germline V gene has CDR1 SGHNT and CDR2 YYREEE (reference sequence). Trimming shortened V by 3 bases and J by 1 base, and 13 bases separated the two germline ends. CDR3 nucleotide sequence: TGTGCCAGCAGCTCCCGGCCCGGTGGGAACACCGGGGAGCTGTTTTTT. Its protein is CASSSRPGGNTGELFF.

This clone was recorded a few times. The genes are TRBV5-1 and TRBJ2-7; TRBD2 matches 12 bases. The germline V gene has CDR1 SGHRS and CDR2 YFSETQ. V was clipped by 5 bases and J by 7 bases; unmatched bases: 10. This CDR3 spans 15 amino acids. The CDR3 nucleotides are TGCGCCAGCAGGGACCTAGCGGGAGGGTCTGATGAGCAGTACTTC. This gives the protein CASRDLAGGSDEQYF.

V gene TRBV6-5 combines with J gene TRBJ1-6, with D uncertain. V was pared by 0 bases and J by 10 bases, with 10 bases between. CDR3 length: 14 amino acids. Germline V gene data show CDR1 as MNHEY and CDR2 as SVGAGI. The CDR3 DNA reads as TGTGCCAGCAGTTACTCGTCCCTCGGGTCACCCCTCCACTTT. It yields the protein CASSYSSLGSPLHF.

V is TRBV5-4 and J is TRBJ1-2; 9 bases fit TRBD1. There are 16 residues in the CDR3. The junction had 14 bases not matched to a gene; V was cut back by 3 bases and J by 8 bases. Germline lookup yields CDR1 SGHNT and CDR2 YYREEE (reference sequence). The CDR3 nucleotides are TGTGCCAGCAGCTCGAGATACCGGGACAGGGTGACAGGCTACACCTTC. It encodes CASSSRYRDRVTGYTF.

This clone was seen only once. V is TRBV7-2 and J is TRBJ2-7; 16 nucleotides agree with TRBD2. The CDR3 contains 16 residues. The ends lost 4 bases at V and 4 bases at J; junction bases unmatched: 4. CDR1 is SGHTA, CDR2 FQGNSA, per germline. DNA of the CDR3: TGTGCCAGCAGCTCGGGACTAGCGGGAGGGCGGTACGAGCAGTACTTC. Residues: CASSSGLAGGRYEQYF.

The gene calls are TRBV11-3 and TRBJ2-2; D remains ambiguous. The V gene lost 5 bases and the J gene lost 2 bases, with 9 bases spanning the gap. Germline values: CDR1 SGHNT, CDR2 YENEEA. The CDR3 length is 14 residues. The DNA for the CDR3 is TGTGCCAGCAGCCCGGACGGCAACACCGGGGAGCTGTTTTTT. Encoded protein: CASSPDGNTGELFF.

The J gene is TRBJ2-7, the V gene TRBV10-2; no definite D call. Germline V lookup: CDR1 WSHSY, CDR2 SAAADI. Trimming removed 4 bases at V and 3 bases at J, with 7 bases between. The CDR3 contains 12 residues. The CDR3 bases are TGCGCCAGCAGTGTAACAGTCTACGAGCAGTACTTC. It specifies CASSVTVYEQYF.

The chain has TRBV7-9 and TRBJ1-1, with D hard to call. The length of the CDR3 is 15 residues. Germline assignment: CDR1 SEHNR and CDR2 FQNEAQ (reference sequence). Trimming pared 2 bases from V and 2 bases from J, leaving 12 bases between. CDR3 coding DNA: TGTGCCAGCAGCTTATCAGCGGCCGCCAACACTGAAGCTTTCTTT. Amino acid sequence: CASSLSAAANTEAFF. Using reference TRBV7-9 and TRBJ1-1 for the parts outside the CDR3, the full variable domain is DTGVSQNPRHKITKRGQNVTFRCDPISEHNRLYWYRQTLGQGPEFLTYFQNEAQLEKSRLLSDRFSAERPKGSFSTLEIQRTEQGDSAMYLCASSLSAAANTEAFFGQGTRLTVV.

The chain is built from TRBV5-6 and TRBJ1-2, with D tentatively TRBD1 (6 bases). This CDR3 has 15 amino acids. Trimming removed 4 bases from V and 3 bases from J, with 16 bases in between. In germline, CDR1 is SGHDT, CDR2 YYEEEE. The CDR3 sequence: CASSQQGRVYYGYTF. The CDR3 bases are TGTGCCAGCAGCCAACAGGGTCGAGTTTACTATGGCTACACCTTC.

Comments on this clone: Other DNA sequences within the sample encode an identical CDR3. The genes are TRBV5-4 and TRBJ1-2; possible D gene TRBD1, 5 bases. Germline CDR1 is SGHNT and CDR2 is YYREEE (reference sequence). The CDR3 totals 14 residues. Trimming cost V 6 bases and J 3 bases, with 15 bases left between them. The CDR3 sequence: CASTREGAHYGYTF. The CDR3 DNA reads as TGTGCCAGCACCCGGGAAGGGGCGCACTATGGCTACACCTTC. The complete variable domain, with remaining parts taken from reference TRBV5-4 and TRBJ1-2, reads ETGVTQSPTHLIKTRGQQVTLRCSSQSGHNTVSWYQQALGQGPQFIFQYYREEENGRGNFPPRFSGLQFPNYSSELNVNALELDDSALYLCASTREGAHYGYTFGSGTRLTVV.

The CDR3 is CATSAGLNTQYF. The CDR3 bases are TGTGCCACCAGCGCGGGACTCAATACGCAGTATTTT. The J gene is TRBJ2-3, the V gene TRBV15; TRBD2 might be the D (6 bases). Germline V gene lookup returns CDR1 LNHNV and CDR2 YYDKDF (reference sequence). V was cut by 5 bases and J by 7 bases, with 10 bases left in between. This CDR3 has 12 residues.

V and J are TRBV27 and TRBJ1-2; D uncertain. Germline lookup yields CDR1 MNHEY and CDR2 SMNVEV (reference sequence). This CDR3 has 13 residues. Trimming shortened V by 5 bases and J by 8 bases, and 15 bases separated the two germline ends. The CDR3 bases are TGTGCCAGCAGTCTCGGGCCAGACGACGGCTACACCTTC. Amino acids: CASSLGPDDGYTF.

This clone has only a few counts. CDR3 DNA: TGCGCCAGCAGGGCCAGTGATACGCAGTATTTT. This encodes CASRASDTQYF. The J gene is TRBJ2-3, the V gene TRBV5-1; no clear D. CDR1 and CDR2 from the germline V gene are SGHRS and YFSETQ. This CDR3 region has 11 residues. With 5 bases removed from V and 6 bases from J, the gap between germline ends came to 7 bases.

CDR3 sequence (DNA): TGCGCCAGCAGCTACCGGACTAGCCAGAAAAACACAGATACGCAGTATTTT. It codes for CASSYRTSQKNTDTQYF. The chain recombines TRBV5-1 with TRBJ2-3, with 8 bases aligning to TRBD2. This CDR3 spans 17 amino acids. With V trimmed by 3 bases and J by 2 bases, 11 bases remained unmatched. Germline V CDR1 and CDR2: SGHRS, YFSETQ.